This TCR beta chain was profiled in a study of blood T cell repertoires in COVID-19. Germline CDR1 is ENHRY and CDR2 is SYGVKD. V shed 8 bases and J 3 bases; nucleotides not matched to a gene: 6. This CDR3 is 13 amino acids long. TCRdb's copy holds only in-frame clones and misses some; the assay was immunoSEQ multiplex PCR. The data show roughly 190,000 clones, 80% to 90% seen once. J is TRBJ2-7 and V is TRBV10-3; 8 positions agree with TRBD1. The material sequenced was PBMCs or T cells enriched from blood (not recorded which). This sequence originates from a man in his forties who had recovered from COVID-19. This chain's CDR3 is CAIGAGGGYEQYF. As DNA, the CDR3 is TGTGCCATCGGCGCAGGGGGCGGCTACGAGCAGTACTTC.